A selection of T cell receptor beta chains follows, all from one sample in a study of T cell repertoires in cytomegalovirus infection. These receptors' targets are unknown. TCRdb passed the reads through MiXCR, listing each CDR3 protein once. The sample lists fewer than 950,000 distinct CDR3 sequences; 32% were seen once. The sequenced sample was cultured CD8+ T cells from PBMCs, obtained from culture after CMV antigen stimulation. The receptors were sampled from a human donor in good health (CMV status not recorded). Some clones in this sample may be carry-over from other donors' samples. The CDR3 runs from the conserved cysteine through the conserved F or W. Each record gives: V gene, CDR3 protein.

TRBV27 CASSLGRGREQYF
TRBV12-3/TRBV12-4 CASSLSRAPGETQYF
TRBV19 CASSIPPLGYNEQFF
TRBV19 CASSRGLQPQHF
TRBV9 CASSPGILYQETQYF
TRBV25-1 CVSSEPTGLYGYTF
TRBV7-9 CASSWSSVGTEAFF
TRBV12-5 CASGLYLGGDRSNTGELFF
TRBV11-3 CASSFNLTGGVGNEQFF
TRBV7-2 CASSLFGQDEETQYF
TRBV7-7 CASSAGGPYTDTQYF
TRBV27 CASSFLGSPDGYTF
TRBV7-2 CASSLGGGIYQPQHF
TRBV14 CASSQIQGYGYTF
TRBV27 CASSSIDRGLTEAFF
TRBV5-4 CASSPTGDRGWNEQFF
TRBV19 CASSTLRAGLNTEAFF
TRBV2 CASSQTRTVGNEQFF
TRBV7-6 CASSLSSGQPQHF
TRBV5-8 CVSSPDQGGDTEAFF